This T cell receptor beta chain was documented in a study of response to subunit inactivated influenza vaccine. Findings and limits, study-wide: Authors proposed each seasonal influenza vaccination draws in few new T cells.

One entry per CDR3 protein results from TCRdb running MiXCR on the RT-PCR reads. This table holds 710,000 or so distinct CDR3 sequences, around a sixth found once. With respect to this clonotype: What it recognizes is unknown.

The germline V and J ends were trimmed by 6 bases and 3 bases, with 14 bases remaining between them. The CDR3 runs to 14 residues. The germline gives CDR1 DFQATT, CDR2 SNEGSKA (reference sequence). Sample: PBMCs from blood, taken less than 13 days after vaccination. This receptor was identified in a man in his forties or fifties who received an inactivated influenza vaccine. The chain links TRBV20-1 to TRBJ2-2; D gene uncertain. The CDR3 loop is CSARLGSDTGELFF. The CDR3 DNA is TGCAGTGCGCGTCTAGGATCGGACACCGGGGAGCTGTTTTTT.